The 28 T cell receptor beta chains below come from one sample, sequenced in a study of neurological immune-mediated disorders (dated by TCRdb to the late 2010s). Library preparation used 5' RACE. Sequencer: Illumina HiSeq 2500. TCRdb reprocessing: public reads trimmed at Q25 with fastp, clones called with MiXCR, in-frame beta chains kept. Under each unique CDR3 protein, matching rows form one entry showing the most common genes and DNA. This sample gives over 60,000 distinct CDR3 sequences in total; 4.8% of them show up just once. The ten largest make up roughly 2.2% of the sample. Sequencing was carried out using PBMCs. These TCRs come from a woman aged 70-85 years with multiple sclerosis.

This clonotype appeared many times. This sequence joins TRBV30 and TRBJ2-6; maybe TRBD1 (5 bases). The CDR3 is made up of 15 amino acids. V lost 5 bases and J lost 0, with 11 bases in between. Germline CDR1 is GTSNPN and CDR2 is SVGIG (reference sequence). DNA of the CDR3: TGTGCCTGGGGGTGGGGCAGCTCTGGGGCCAACGTCCTGACTTTC. It translates to CAWGWGSSGANVLTF.

J is TRBJ2-1 and V is TRBV18; maybe TRBD1 (5 bases). Looked up from germline, CDR1 is KGHSH and CDR2 is LQKENI. Trimming left V 3 bases short and J 6 bases short, with 12 bases between. CDR3 length: 14 residues. The CDR3 is CASSPGQGSNEQFF. The DNA of the CDR3 is TGTGCCAGCTCACCCGGTCAGGGCTCCAATGAGCAGTTCTTC.

Concerning this clonotype: This clone may be a read error of a much larger clone one base away. The chain is built from TRBV6-2 or TRBV6-3 and TRBJ1-2, with D unresolved. The CDR3 runs to 16 residues. V was shortened by 7 bases and J by 0 bases, with 18 bases between the two germline ends. Germline assignment: CDR1 MNHEY and CDR2 SVGEGT. The CDR3 region is CASTDSVQFTNYGYTF. CDR3 bases: TGTGCCAGCACCGACTCTGTACAGTTCACTAACTATGGCTACACCTTC.

This clonotype has a count of ten or more. The chain has TRBV24-1 and TRBJ2-1; TRBD2 matches 8 bases. Trimming at V came to 4 bases and at J to 4 bases, leaving 5 bases not matched to a gene. The CDR3 extends over 15 amino acids. CDR1 and CDR2 from the germline V gene are KGHDR and SFDVKD. CDR3 protein: CATSEAGGGYNEQFF. Here the CDR3 DNA reads TGTGCCACCAGTGAGGCGGGAGGCGGATACAATGAGCAGTTCTTC.

Many counts were recorded for this clonotype. This chain joins TRBV7-3 and TRBJ2-2; weak D call: TRBD1 (6 bases). The CDR3 is 16 residues long. V gave up 2 bases and J gave up 4 bases, with 14 bases separating them. Germline assignment: CDR1 SGHTA and CDR2 FQGTGA. CDR3 nucleotides: TGTGCCAGCAGCTTAGTCACAGGGATCCCCACCGGGGAGCTGTTTTTT. Residues: CASSLVTGIPTGELFF.

This clonotype showed up many times. The rearrangement joins TRBV7-9 to TRBJ2-3, with TRBD2 identical over 9 bases. The CDR3 loop spans 15 amino acids. V gave up 2 bases and J gave up 2 bases; unmatched junction bases: 2. Germline CDR1 SEHNR, CDR2 FQNEAQ (reference sequence). Here the CDR3 reads CASSLWTSVTDTQYF. The CDR3 nucleotides read TGTGCCAGCAGCTTATGGACTAGCGTCACAGATACGCAGTATTTT.

This clonotype was observed many times. The rearrangement joins TRBV20-1 to TRBJ2-3; a possible D gene is TRBD2 (6 bases). The CDR3 sequence is 15 residues long. Germline V gene sequence: CDR1 DFQATT, CDR2 SNEGSKA (reference sequence). Trimming took 1 base from V and 1 from J, leaving 12 bases between them. CDR3 sequence: CSARVGGSGTDTQYF. DNA of the CDR3: TGCAGTGCTAGAGTGGGAGGTAGCGGCACAGATACGCAGTATTTT.

This clonotype occurred a few times. The gene calls are TRBV19 and TRBJ1-3; D call uncertain. The germline gives CDR1 LNHDA, CDR2 SQIVND (reference sequence). The CDR3 loop spans 15 amino acids. Trimming removed 4 bases from V and 1 base from J, with 11 bases in between. This chain's CDR3 is CASSTGSASGNTIYF. CDR3 coding DNA: TGTGCCAGTAGTACCGGATCCGCTTCTGGAAACACCATATATTTT.

The table lists this clonotype with many counts. The chain combines TRBV12-3 or TRBV12-4 with TRBJ1-6; 10 bases match TRBD1. With V trimmed by 6 bases and J by 4 bases, 12 bases remained unmatched. The CDR3 loop spans 18 amino acids. CDR3 sequence: CASRVTFGTGDYNSPLHF. In nucleotides, the CDR3 is TGTGCCAGCAGGGTTACGTTCGGGACAGGGGATTATAATTCACCCCTCCACTTT.

This clonotype was counted at least ten times. The J gene is TRBJ1-1, the V gene TRBV5-1, with no clear D. The CDR3 spans 16 residues. Trimming removed 2 bases from V and 4 bases from J, with 18 bases in between. CDR1 SGHRS and CDR2 YFSETQ come from the germline V gene. The CDR3 DNA reads as TGCGCCAGCAGCTTAAACCCCCTTGATGGTTCCACTGAAGCTTTCTTT. As protein: CASSLNPLDGSTEAFF.

This clonotype turned up a few times. The rearrangement joins TRBV5-1 to TRBJ1-1, with D hard to call. The CDR3 has 11 residues. With 4 bases removed from V and 7 bases from J, the gap between germline ends came to 8 bases. Germline lookup yields CDR1 SGHRS and CDR2 YFSETQ. In nucleotides, the CDR3 is TGCGCCAGCAGCGGAGGATATGAAGCTTTCTTT. The encoded protein is CASSGGYEAFF.

Many counts were recorded for this clonotype. This chain connects TRBV6-2 or TRBV6-3 to TRBJ2-3; D is perhaps TRBD2 (6 bases). CDR1 MNHEY and CDR2 SVGEGT come from the germline V gene. Trimming left V 2 bases short and J 5 bases short, with 8 bases between. CDR3 length: 13 residues. The CDR3 loop is CASSYDGRDTQYF. The CDR3 DNA sequence: TGTGCCAGCAGTTACGACGGGAGAGATACGCAGTATTTT.

This clonotype was counted at least ten times. The chain carries TRBV6-2 or TRBV6-3 and TRBJ2-7; D call uncertain. The germline V gene has CDR1 MNHEY and CDR2 SVGEGT. The CDR3 totals 12 residues. The V end was cut by 4 bases, the J end by 3 bases, with 7 bases between. CDR3 region: CASSLDRYEQYF. In DNA form, the CDR3 reads TGTGCCAGCAGTTTGGACCGCTACGAGCAGTACTTC.

This clonotype came up many times. The chain combines TRBV5-6 with TRBJ1-1, with D perhaps TRBD1 (5 bases). The V gene lost 6 bases and the J gene lost 2 bases, with 17 bases spanning the gap. The CDR3 is made up of 15 amino acids. Germline CDR1 and CDR2: SGHDT and YYEEEE. The CDR3 region is CASTLNGARNTEAFF. In DNA form, the CDR3 reads TGTGCCAGCACCCTTAACGGGGCGCGAAACACTGAAGCTTTCTTT.

This clonotype was seen ten or more times. The chain links TRBV29-1 to TRBJ2-7; D possibly corresponds to TRBD1 (6 bases). Germline V gene data show CDR1 as SQVTM and CDR2 as ANQGSEA. V lost 3 bases to trimming and J lost 6 bases, with 12 bases between them. The CDR3 extends over 12 amino acids. The CDR3, as DNA: TGCAGCGTTGATGGCAGGGGATCCGAGCAGTACTTC. As protein: CSVDGRGSEQYF.

The chain is built from TRBV19 and TRBJ2-7; the D is unclear. Germline V gene sequence: CDR1 LNHDA, CDR2 SQIVND (reference sequence). CDR3 length equals 12 residues. Trimming removed 3 bases at V and 5 bases at J, with 8 bases between. CDR3 residues: CASSISPDEQYF. CDR3 bases: TGTGCCAGTAGTATCTCCCCTGACGAGCAGTACTTC.

The chain recombines TRBV12-3 or TRBV12-4 with TRBJ1-4; the D gene is possibly TRBD1 (6 bases). V was trimmed by 3 bases and J by 5 bases, leaving 13 bases between them. The CDR3 runs 15 residues. CDR3 bases: TGTGCCAGCAGTTTGAGAGGGCAGGGGAATGAAAAACTGTTTTTT. Protein product: CASSLRGQGNEKLFF.

This clonotype was detected many times. The chain joins TRBV5-1 to TRBJ2-1, with 7 nucleotides matching TRBD2. The CDR3 has 15 residues. Germline V gives CDR1 SGHRS, CDR2 YFSETQ. The trim removed 4 bases at V and 6 bases at J, leaving 10 bases unmatched. CDR3 DNA sequence: TGCGCCAGCAGCCCCGCCGGCGGGAGAGTCAATGAGCAGTTCTTC. It encodes CASSPAGGRVNEQFF. Full variable domain (remainder filled in from reference TRBV5-1 and TRBJ2-1): KAGVTQTPRYLIKTRGQQVTLSCSPISGHRSVSWYQQTPGQGLQFLFEYFSETQRNKGNFPGRFSGRQFSNSRSEMNVSTLELGDSALYLCASSPAGGRVNEQFFGPGTRLTVL.

This clonotype was recorded at least ten times. This chain connects TRBV6-5 to TRBJ2-1, with 9 bases lining up with TRBD2. This CDR3 comprises 16 residues. Germline V lookup: CDR1 MNHEY, CDR2 SVGAGI. After removal of 6 bases from V and 5 bases from J, the junction contained 11 bases not matched to a gene. CDR3 protein: CASSLGGAGGHNEQFF. Written as DNA, the CDR3 is TGTGCCAGCAGCCTGGGCGGAGCGGGAGGTCACAATGAGCAGTTCTTC.

In this sample, this clonotype turned up many times. The chain couples TRBV25-1 to TRBJ2-1, with D perhaps TRBD2 (5 bases). Germline lookup yields CDR1 MGHDK and CDR2 SYGVNS. The CDR3 sequence is 13 residues long. V lost 4 bases, J lost 9 bases, and 13 bases lay in between. Written as DNA, the CDR3 is TGTGCCAGCAGTGCCCTCCCCAGCGGTGAGCAGTTCTTC. Translating it yields CASSALPSGEQFF.

Many counts were recorded for this clonotype. J is TRBJ2-2 and V is TRBV20-1; D unclear. V was clipped by 0 bases and J by 2 bases, with 10 bases between them. The germline gives CDR1 DFQATT, CDR2 SNEGSKA (reference sequence). The CDR3 extends over 15 amino acids. The CDR3 reads CSARDPSANTGELFF. The CDR3 nucleotides are TGCAGTGCTAGAGATCCCTCAGCAAACACCGGGGAGCTGTTTTTT.

Of note for this clonotype: This clone may be a read error of a much larger clone one base away. The rearrangement uses TRBV12-3 or TRBV12-4 and TRBJ2-1, with D hard to call. The CDR3 runs 12 residues. CDR3 DNA sequence: TGTGACAGCAGTTCAAGCCCCAATGAGCAGTTCTTC. Residues: CDSSSSPNEQFF.

There are many counts of this clonotype. The chain has TRBV7-2 and TRBJ2-2; no firm D call. V lost 1 base and J 2 bases, leaving 5 bases between the germline ends. The CDR3 sequence is 14 residues long. Germline V gene data show CDR1 as SGHTA and CDR2 as FQGNSA. CDR3 nucleotide sequence: TGTGCCAGCAGCTTAGTTGGCAACACCGGGGAGCTGTTTTTT. Residues: CASSLVGNTGELFF.

This clonotype was seen at least ten times. The V call is TRBV18, the J call TRBJ2-7; D gene uncertain. This CDR3 is built from 13 residues. Germline V lookup: CDR1 KGHSH, CDR2 LQKENI. V dropped 2 bases and J dropped 3 bases, with 8 bases sitting between them. The CDR3: CASSPGFGYEQYF. DNA for the CDR3: TGTGCCAGCTCACCAGGGTTTGGCTACGAGCAGTACTTC.

This clonotype was counted at least ten times. J is TRBJ2-6 and V is TRBV9; D is ambiguous. V was shortened by 0 bases and J by 2 bases, with 6 bases between the two germline ends. Germline assignment: CDR1 SGDLS and CDR2 YYNGEE. The CDR3 is made up of 15 amino acids. CDR3: CASSVVPAGANVLTF. CDR3 DNA: TGTGCCAGCAGCGTAGTACCAGCTGGGGCCAACGTCCTGACTTTC.

The CDR3 here is CASSSLSGETQYF. The CDR3 nucleotides are TGCGCCAGCAGCTCCCTCAGCGGGGAGACCCAGTACTTC. The chain uses TRBV5-1 and TRBJ2-5; possible D gene TRBD2, 6 bases. Between the trimmed V and J ends, which lost 3 bases and 5 bases, there was a span of 11 bases. CDR1 SGHRS and CDR2 YFSETQ come from the germline V gene. The CDR3 extends over 13 amino acids. Full variable domain (rest looked up from reference TRBV5-1 and TRBJ2-5): KAGVTQTPRYLIKTRGQQVTLSCSPISGHRSVSWYQQTPGQGLQFLFEYFSETQRNKGNFPGRFSGRQFSNSRSEMNVSTLELGDSALYLCASSSLSGETQYFGPGTRLLVL.

Ten or more counts support this clonotype. The V and J genes are TRBV7-2 and TRBJ2-1, with D hard to call. From germline, CDR1 is SGHTA and CDR2 FQGNSA. With 2 bases removed from V and 3 bases from J, the gap between germline ends came to 2 bases. This CDR3 comprises 12 residues. Here the CDR3 reads CASSLYYNEQFF. The CDR3, as DNA: TGTGCCAGCAGCTTATACTACAATGAGCAGTTCTTC.

This clonotype has just a few counts. The V call is TRBV7-9, the J call TRBJ2-1, with 14 bases matching TRBD2. The CDR3 has 16 residues. V gave up 7 bases and J gave up 9 bases; unmatched junction bases: 11. CDR1 and CDR2 from the germline V gene are SEHNR and FQNEAQ (reference sequence). The DNA of the CDR3 is TGTGCCAGCATCCGAGGGGGGACTAGCGGGAGTTTTGAGCAGTTCTTC. It translates to CASIRGGTSGSFEQFF.